Listed below are T cell receptor beta chains from one sample, sequenced in a study of regulatory T cells in long-lasting Graves disease. TCRdb ran MiXCR on the multiplex PCR reads and lists one entry per CDR3 protein. The table has about 420,000 distinct CDR3 sequences, around a quarter seen once. The source material was peripheral blood mononuclear cells (PBMCs), sampled when the disease was refractory, from a patient treated with antithyroid drugs. The receptors stem from a female donor with Graves disease. Each CDR3 is given with its conserved first and last residue. A D gene is named only where the DNA matches it firmly. The size entry is marked missing in some rows and otherwise reads once, few, many or a size class.

d_gene	v_gene	j_gene	abundance	CDR3nt	CDR3aa
.	TRBV7-2	TRBJ1-5	.	TGTGCCAGCAGCTCCCCAGGGCACTACAATAATCAGCCCCAGCATTTT	CASSSPGHYNNQPQHF
.	TRBV20-1	TRBJ2-5	few	TGCAGTGCAGAAGAGGGCGGCAGTGGGCCTTGGGGGACCCAGTACTTC	CSAEEGGSGPWGTQYF
TRBD1	TRBV20-1	TRBJ2-2	.	TGCAGTGCTAGAGATCAGGGGACAGGGAACACCGGGGAGCTGTTTTTT	CSARDQGTGNTGELFF
.	TRBV29-1	TRBJ1-2	.	TGCAGCGTTGTTGACACAGGGTCCTCCGGCCCTAGCTACACCTTC	CSVVDTGSSGPSYTF
.	TRBV12-3/TRBV12-4	TRBJ2-2	few	TGTGCCAGCAGTATGAGGACGGAAAACACCGCGAACACCGGGGAGCTGTTTTTT	CASSMRTENTANTGELFF
TRBD1	TRBV28	TRBJ1-1	many	TGTGCCAGCAGCTTGACAGGGGGAAGTTTTTCGGACACTGAAGCTTTCTTT	CASSLTGGSFSDTEAFF
.	TRBV25-1	TRBJ1-5	few	TGTGCCAGCAGTGAATCGAGTGCGAGTGGCAATCAGCCCCAGCATTTT	CASSESSASGNQPQHF
.	TRBV5-1	TRBJ2-7	many	TGCGCCAGTACTGGGAGCGGAAACTACGAGCAGTACTTC	CASTGSGNYEQYF
.	TRBV30	TRBJ1-4	many	TGTGCCTGGAGCGGCGAGGGTAGCCTCAATGAAAAACTGTTTTTT	CAWSGEGSLNEKLFF
.	TRBV10-3	TRBJ1-1	.	TGTGCCATCAAGGCAGCGAACACTGAAGCTTTCTTT	CAIKAANTEAFF
.	TRBV3-1	TRBJ2-7	many	TGTGCCAGCAGCCAAGATCGGGGCGGGACGTCGCACTACGAGCAGTACTTC	CASSQDRGGTSHYEQYF
.	TRBV6-2/TRBV6-3	TRBJ2-2	.	TGTGCCAGCAGCCGATTTTCACCGAACACCGGGGAGCTGTTTTTT	CASSRFSPNTGELFF
.	TRBV18	TRBJ2-1	many	TGTGCCAGCTCACCACCGTCACTCTACAATGAGCAGTTCTTC	CASSPPSLYNEQFF
TRBD1	TRBV19	TRBJ2-2	.	TGTGCCAGTAGTATCCCCCGGGACAGGGGGCTGGTCACCGGGGAGCTGTTTTTT	CASSIPRDRGLVTGELFF
.	TRBV18	TRBJ2-5	few	TGTGCCAGCTCACCCCCTAGGGGAGAGACCCAGTACTTC	CASSPPRGETQYF
TRBD1	TRBV6-1	TRBJ2-6	many	TGTGCCAGCAGTGACAGACAGGGAGACCACTCTGGGGCCAACGTCCTGACTTTC	CASSDRQGDHSGANVLTF
TRBD2	TRBV29-1	TRBJ2-3	.	TGCAGCGCTAAAAAGACTAGCGGGAGCCCAGATACGCAGTATTTT	CSAKKTSGSPDTQYF
.	TRBV4-1	TRBJ2-7	.	TGCGCCAGCAGCCAAGACCGATTCTACGAGCAGTACTTC	CASSQDRFYEQYF
.	TRBV6-1	TRBJ1-6	few	TGTGCCAGCAGTGCGGGGGGATTCACACCCCTCCACTTT	CASSAGGFTPLHF
TRBD1	TRBV27	TRBJ2-6	many	TGTGCCAGCAGGACCGGGACAGGGATGTCTGGGGCCAACGTCCTGACTTTC	CASRTGTGMSGANVLTF
.	TRBV28	TRBJ2-5	many	TGTGCCAGCAGTTTTTCGGGGGCTGATTGGGAGACCCAGTACTTC	CASSFSGADWETQYF
.	TRBV5-1	TRBJ1-3	.	TGCGCCAGCAGCTCGTCCGGGACGGCTGGAAACACCATATATTTT	CASSSSGTAGNTIYF
TRBD2	TRBV3-1	TRBJ2-7	few	TGTGCCAGCAGCCAGGGACTAGCGGGAGACCTGCTCTACTTC	CASSQGLAGDLLYF
TRBD1	TRBV5-1	TRBJ2-7	.	TGCGCCAGCAGCAGTGGACAGGGGGGTACAGACGAGCAGTACTTC	CASSSGQGGTDEQYF
.	TRBV19	TRBJ2-1	few	TGTGCCAGTAGTATAGACCAAAACAATGAGCAGTTCTTC	CASSIDQNNEQFF
TRBD2	TRBV3-1	TRBJ2-5	many	TGTGCCAGCAGCCAAGCCAGACTAGCGGCTCGGGAGACCCAGTACTTC	CASSQARLAARETQYF
TRBD2	TRBV5-1	TRBJ2-7	.	TGCGCCAGCAGCCCGGGACTAGCGGGGGGAATCTCCTACGAGCAGTACTTC	CASSPGLAGGISYEQYF
.	TRBV10-3	TRBJ2-2	.	TGTGCCATCTCCAGCCATGACACCGGGGAGCTGTTTTTT	CAISSHDTGELFF
.	TRBV10-3	TRBJ2-2	.	TGTGCCGTAACCAGGGGACTGGCCGGGGAGCTGTTTTTT	CAVTRGLAGELFF
.	TRBV7-8	TRBJ2-6	many	TGTGCCAGCAGCCTAGACTCCTCTGGGGCCAACGTCCTGACTTTC	CASSLDSSGANVLTF
.	TRBV25-1	TRBJ1-1	.	TGTGCCAGCAGGGGAGTTGGTCAAGCTTTCTTT	CASRGVGQAFF
TRBD2	TRBV3-1	TRBJ2-7	few	TGTGCCAGCAGCCAAGATCTAACGCTAGCGGGAAACGAGCAGTACTTC	CASSQDLTLAGNEQYF
TRBD2	TRBV7-2	TRBJ2-1	many	TGTGCCAGCAGCTCTAGCGGGAACCCATACAATGAGCAGTTCTTC	CASSSSGNPYNEQFF
TRBD1	TRBV6-4	TRBJ2-7	.	TGTGCCAGCAGCACCCTTACTACAGGGGCCTACGAGCAGTACTTC	CASSTLTTGAYEQYF
TRBD1	TRBV11-2	TRBJ1-1	many	TGTGCCAGCAGCTTAGGAGGGGGCCAGGACACTGAAGCTTTCTTT	CASSLGGGQDTEAFF
.	TRBV28	TRBJ1-2	many	TGTGCCAGCAGTTCCCGGGTCCTCAGCTATGGCTACACCTTC	CASSSRVLSYGYTF
TRBD1	TRBV12-5	TRBJ1-1	many	TGTGCTAGTGGTTTGAAAGGGGGCGAGTCTCGGAACACTGAAGCTTTCTTT	CASGLKGGESRNTEAFF
TRBD1	TRBV7-9	TRBJ2-7	few	TGTGCCAGCAGCTCGACAGGGGGGAACTACGAGCAGTACTTC	CASSSTGGNYEQYF
TRBD1	TRBV6-2/TRBV6-3	TRBJ1-1	.	TGTGCCAGCGGAGATGAGAAGGGACAGGGGTACACTGAAGCTTTCTTT	CASGDEKGQGYTEAFF
.	TRBV7-8	TRBJ2-3	.	TGTGCCAGCAGCCCAGGACTCATCACAGATACGCAGTATTTT	CASSPGLITDTQYF
TRBD1	TRBV29-1	TRBJ1-4	.	TGCAGCGTTACGCAGGGGGCTGTTGAAAAACTGTTTTTT	CSVTQGAVEKLFF
.	TRBV6-1	TRBJ2-7	.	TGTGCCAGCAGTAAAGGGGATGCAACCTACGAGCAGTACTTC	CASSKGDATYEQYF
.	TRBV7-9	TRBJ1-5	few	TGTGCCAGCAGCTTAGGCTCCCAGAGCAATCAGCCCCAGCATTTT	CASSLGSQSNQPQHF
TRBD1	TRBV6-2/TRBV6-3	TRBJ2-7	many	TGTGCCAGCAGTTTACAGGGGCTCCACGAGCAGTACTTC	CASSLQGLHEQYF
TRBD2	TRBV7-2	TRBJ2-2	many	TGTGCCAGCAGAGGGACTAGCGGGAGACTCGAAACCGGGGAGCTGTTTTTT	CASRGTSGRLETGELFF
.	TRBV12-3/TRBV12-4	TRBJ1-5	.	TGTGCCAGCAGTAAGGACAATCAGCCCCAGCATTTT	CASSKDNQPQHF
.	TRBV3-1	TRBJ1-2	many	TGTGCCAGCAGCCAAGTTGACAGTCCGGATGGCTACACCTTC	CASSQVDSPDGYTF
.	TRBV7-2	TRBJ1-3	.	TGTGCCAGCAGCTCTTGCTACTCTGGAAACACCATATATTTT	CASSSCYSGNTIYF
TRBD1	TRBV28	TRBJ1-5	many	TGTGCCAGCGCGAAGACAGGGGCGGCAAATCAGCCCCAGCATTTT	CASAKTGAANQPQHF
TRBD2	TRBV19	TRBJ2-7	.	TGTGCCAGTAGTATAGGAAGCGGGACTAGCGGGACCTACGAGCAGTACTTC	CASSIGSGTSGTYEQYF
.	TRBV18	TRBJ2-5	.	TGTGCCAGCTCACCCGGGGCACCGCAAGAGACCCAGTACTTC	CASSPGAPQETQYF
TRBD1	TRBV30	TRBJ1-3	.	TGTGCCTGGAGTAAGACAGGGAATCCTGGAAACACCATATATTTT	CAWSKTGNPGNTIYF
TRBD2	TRBV6-1	TRBJ2-7	few	TGTGCCAGCAGTGCGGGCGGGAGGGCAGGCGAGCAGTACTTC	CASSAGGRAGEQYF